One sample yielded the 3 T cell receptor beta chains listed below, sequenced in a study of a mutant IDH1 vaccine in newly diagnosed glioma. These receptors' targets are unknown. The time point: week 35, safety follow-up. The content of each vaccine dose was 300 ug of mutant IDH1 20-mer peptide, and topical imiquimod accompanied it. The data were produced by immunoSEQ multiplex PCR, yet TCRdb's version contains in-frame clones alone and is incomplete. The sample shows about 60,000 clones, roughly four fifths of them seen only once. The sample consisted of PBMCs, taken from a glioma patient whose treatment included an IDH1 peptide vaccine. These receptors came from a man aged 40-49 years with glioma.

This clone was counted only a few times. The chain uses TRBV27 and TRBJ2-3, with TRBD2 matching 8 bases. After removal of 4 bases from V and 2 bases from J, the junction contained 8 bases not matched to a gene. CDR1 and CDR2 (germline): MNHEY, SMNVEV (reference sequence). This CDR3 is 16 amino acids long. The CDR3 DNA follows: TGTGCCAGCAGTTCCCGTGGTAGCGGGACCACAGATACGCAGTATTTT. Residues: CASSSRGSGTTDTQYF.

This clone was picked up one time. The rearrangement joins TRBV6-6 to TRBJ1-2; 8 bases are a match to TRBD1. This CDR3 is 14 amino acids long. The ends lost 5 bases at V and 8 bases at J; junction bases unmatched: 10. The germline V gene has CDR1 MNHNY and CDR2 SVGAGI (reference sequence). CDR3 loop: CASSDPDRVGGYTF. The CDR3 bases are TGTGCCAGCAGTGACCCGGACAGGGTCGGAGGCTACACCTTC.

This clone was found a few times. The V and J genes are TRBV15 and TRBJ1-2; a weak D match, TRBD1 (6 bases). V was clipped by 0 bases and J by 2 bases, with 13 bases between them. Germline values: CDR1 LNHNV, CDR2 YYDKDF (reference sequence). There are 16 residues in the CDR3. The CDR3 DNA sequence: TGTGCCACCAGCAGAGAGTTGGCAGGGGCGAACTATGGCTACACCTTC. Translated, it gives CATSRELAGANYGYTF.